Listed here is a single T cell receptor beta chain. Because the CDR3's place on the DNA is in doubt, the DNA is left out and the CDR3 is given as listed by TCRdb. This table comes from immunoSEQ multiplex PCR, and its TCRdb copy is limited to in-frame clones, with some not included. The table lists around 76,000 clones, roughly 80% of them singletons. The data are from a study of T cell clones after liver transplantation. The CDR3 numbers 15 amino acids, ends counted. Germline values: CDR1 SNHLY, CDR2 FYNNEI. Here the sequenced sample was CD4+ T cells from blood, taken 12 months after liver transplant. This TCR derives from a human patient who received a liver transplant. T cells may partly derive from the graft donor. The V call is TRBV2, the J call TRBJ1-2. CDR3 in amino acids: CVPAGRGQFRDGYTF.